The entry below describes one T cell receptor beta chain. Antigen unknown. Extraction yielded total RNA from whole blood (unfractionated). The data derive from a study of human T cells and chemical hapten exposure. Germline loops: CDR1 MGHDK, CDR2 SYGVNS. Trimming stripped 2 bases from V and 3 bases from J, with 10 bases between. This CDR3 contains 15 residues. For the library, individual cDNA molecules each received unique molecular identifiers. Via MiXCR, TCRdb re-called the 5' RACE reads, giving one row per CDR3 protein. In the table there are roughly 110,000 distinct CDR3 sequences, approximately 20% of which are singletons. Overall study results and limits: TCRs above 1 in 1000 frequency stayed constant with DPC sensitization.

The receptor's source is a human donor in good health. J is TRBJ2-2 and V is TRBV25-1; D is possibly TRBD2 (5 bases). CDR3 region: CASSERGRDTGELFF. CDR3 DNA: TGTGCCAGCAGTGAACGGGGTAGGGACACCGGGGAGCTGTTTTTT.